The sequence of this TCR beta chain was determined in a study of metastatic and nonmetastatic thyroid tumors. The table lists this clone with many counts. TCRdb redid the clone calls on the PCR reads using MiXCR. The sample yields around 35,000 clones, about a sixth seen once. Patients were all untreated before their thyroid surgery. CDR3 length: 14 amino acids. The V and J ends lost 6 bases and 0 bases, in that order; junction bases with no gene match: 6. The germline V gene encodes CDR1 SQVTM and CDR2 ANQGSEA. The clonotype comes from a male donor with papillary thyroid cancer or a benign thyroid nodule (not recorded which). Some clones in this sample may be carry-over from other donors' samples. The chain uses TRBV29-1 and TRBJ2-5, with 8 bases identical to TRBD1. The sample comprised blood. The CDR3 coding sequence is TGCAGCGTGAAGCGGACAGGGAACCAAGAGACCCAGTACTTC. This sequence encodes CSVKRTGNQETQYF.